This T cell receptor (beta chain) was identified in a study of identical twins (dated by TCRdb to the mid-2010s). For the wider study: To test whether fetal clonotypes persist, the study used deep sequencing on TCR alpha and beta repertoires from monozygotic twins, unrelated adults of various ages, and cord blood. To rule out contamination, replicate twin experiments were performed at different times with different library preparation protocols. On the study overall, not on this receptor specifically: Compared with coincidental sharing between unrelated individuals, out-of-frame TCR alpha sequences shared between twins showed an excess of sequences with low generation probability. Because the same donors could not be followed over many years, the conclusions depended on cross-sectional statistical analysis. A weaker excess of twin sharing was found in beta out-of-frame sequences because the signal-to-noise ratio was lowered by fewer shared sequences. Invariant T cells such as MAIT and iNKT could partly confound zero-insertion analyses, though diverse VJ usage argued against this for most clonotypes. Fewer insertions were carried by abundant cord blood beta clonotypes; a weaker similar trend was observed in young adult naive repertoires, while no such trend was observed in memory repertoires. Out-of-frame TCR alpha sharing in monozygotic twins was systematically underestimated by recombination models, whereas sharing between unrelated individuals was in agreement with the recombination models.

This clonotype appeared a few times. Its antigen remains undetermined. Base qualities are not provided; no much larger clone lies one nucleotide away. The method behind the library was 5' RACE. This sample was sequenced with an Illumina HiSeq 2000. Template switching added a universal primer binding site, and the final cDNA carried a unique molecular identifier that allowed TCR cDNA molecules to be counted accurately. First-strand cDNA for TCR alpha and beta chains was synthesized from specific primers in the conserved constant-segment region. To control for contamination, each cDNA library was double barcoded with a SMART-Mk sample barcode plus Illumina barcodes. Two successive PCR steps introduced TruSeq adapter sequences along with Illumina sample barcodes. The Illumina HiSeq platform was used with custom primers to sequence TCR alpha and beta cDNA libraries. The study's processing was this. MiGEC processed the raw reads to extract unique molecular identifiers, while MiXCR was used to determine the CDR3 positions. Recombination models were inferred per individual with the repgenHMM and IGoR tools using an EM algorithm. The analysis of shared clonotypes was done with the tcR package in R, with sharing normalized by the product of cloneset sizes. To study raw recombination without the effects of thymic and clonal selection, out-of-frame nonproductive sequences were analyzed. Starting from the raw public reads, TCRdb applied fastp trimming at Q25, assembled clones with MiXCR and retained in-frame beta chains. Under each unique CDR3 protein, matching rows form one entry showing the most common genes and DNA. The V and J calls and clone size are TCRdb's, not the authors'. The sample table lists 400,000 to 500,000 distinct CDR3 sequences, roughly an eighth of them with a count of one. Together, the top ten hold approximately 0.98% of the sample.

The CDR3 starts with the cysteine, ends with the phenylalanine, and has 14 residues. Just CDR3 DNA is preserved here, 42 bases in frame from base 1. V is clipped by 6 bases and J by 1 base, and the sequence between their germline boundaries is 15 bases long. CDR1 and CDR2 are drawn from the germline V gene: SQVTM, ANQGSEA. Every donor was a healthy Caucasian. The twin cohort comprised three pairs of female monozygotic twins, all aged roughly 18 to 29 years. Positive isolation kits from Invitrogen were used to isolate the CD4+ and CD8+ T cell populations. These same records also appear under a second study, on yellow fever vaccine responses in identical twins. Per that second paper: According to the authors, the vaccine-induced T cell response in identical twins seemed to be partly convergent and partly specific to each individual. In identical twins, the study followed T cell clones that responded to the vaccine with precision.

Sequenced sample: CD4+ T cells sorted from blood. The sequence was obtained from a woman aged 18-29 years in good health. The sequence links TRBV29-1 to TRBJ1-1; the D gene remains uncertain. The CDR3 here reads CSVLGGNTNTEAFF. The base sequence is TGCAGCGTGCTAGGTGGGAACACGAACACTGAAGCTTTCTTT.